The T cell receptor beta chain under discussion was sequenced for a study of PD-1 blockade in classical Hodgkin lymphoma. Study-level results: It was CD4+ TCR diversity, not CD8+, that rose significantly by C4D1. Newly diagnosed patients were said to have less baseline TCR diversity than healthy donors did.

The CDR3 runs to 12 residues. Trimming left V 4 bases short and J 4 bases short, with 7 bases between. CDR1 and CDR2 from the germline V gene are LNHNV and YYDKDF (reference sequence). Noted time point: cycle 4 day 1 (C4D1), after six to seven weeks of nivolumab. With no exception, relapse followed autologous stem cell transplantation in all patients, and brentuximab vedotin exposure varied. By magnetic negative selection, CD4+ T cells were purified from thawed PBMCs. Only in-frame clones appear in the TCRdb table, and some are missing; sequencing was by immunoSEQ multiplex PCR. The sample shows about 22,000 clones, around three quarters of them seen only once. Points on this clone: The antigen is undetermined.

Sequencing used CD4+ T cells from blood, obtained before the fourth cycle of nivolumab. V is TRBV15 and J is TRBJ1-1; D is ambiguous. This clonotype was obtained from a human donor with classical Hodgkin lymphoma. CDR3 protein: CATSTAGTEAFF. As DNA, the CDR3 is TGTGCCACCAGCACGGCCGGCACTGAAGCTTTCTTT. Drawing the rest from reference TRBV15 and TRBJ1-1, the complete variable domain is DAMVIQNPRYQVTQFGKPVTLSCSQTLNHNVMYWYQQKSSQAPKLLFHYYDKDFNNEADTPDNFQSRRPNTSFCFLDIRSPGLGDTAMYLCATSTAGTEAFFGQGTRLTVV.